These T cell receptor beta chains were read from a single sample in a study of cytomegalovirus exposure and HLA in healthy donors. Assay: immunoSEQ multiplex PCR; the TCRdb copy retains only in-frame clones and omits some. The sample lists approximately 170,000 clones; over 60% were seen once. The sequencing input was PBMCs. Receptors were obtained from a girl aged 5-17 years in good health and CMV-seronegative. Both conserved end residues are part of each CDR3. Fields, in order: clone size, V gene, D gene, J gene, CDR3 protein, CDR3 DNA. The D gene is left open where the match is weak. Not all rows give a size; the values are once, few, many and, for expanded clones, a class.

.	TRBV28	TRBD1	TRBJ2-7	CASSSGTGALEQYF	TGTGCCAGCAGTTCCGGGACAGGAGCACTAGAGCAGTACTTC
once	TRBV28	TRBD1	TRBJ2-7	CATSLGGTGLAYEQYF	TGTGCCACCAGCCTTGGTGGGACAGGGCTAGCCTACGAGCAGTACTTC
.	TRBV11-1	.	TRBJ2-5	CASSTSYQETQYF	.
.	TRBV11-3	.	TRBJ2-1	CASSLGVGQIGNEQFF	TGTGCCAGCAGCTTAGGGGTAGGACAGATTGGCAATGAGCAGTTCTTC
.	TRBV2	TRBD1	TRBJ1-5	CASSSDRVAQPQHF	TGTGCCAGCAGTTCTGACAGGGTTGCGCAGCCCCAGCATTTT
.	TRBV4-2	.	TRBJ1-1	CASSLQAAGRNTEAFF	TGTGCCAGCAGCCTCCAAGCGGCAGGAAGAAACACTGAAGCTTTCTTT
.	TRBV4-1	.	TRBJ1-5	CASSQAEPQPQHF	TGCGCCAGCAGCCAGGCAGAACCTCAGCCCCAGCATTTT
few	TRBV9	.	TRBJ1-3	CASSWEGGNTIYF	TGTGCCAGCAGCTGGGAGGGGGGAAACACCATATATTTT
.	TRBV7-9	TRBD2	TRBJ2-2	CASSLLAGPGELFF	TGTGCCAGCAGCTTACTAGCGGGGCCCGGGGAGCTGTTTTTT
.	TRBV10-3	.	TRBJ1-2	CAISELQGYTF	TGTGCCATCAGTGAATTACAAGGCTACACCTTC
.	TRBV7-9	.	TRBJ2-2	CASSKPTGLDTGELFF	TGTGCCAGCAGCAAACCGACGGGACTCGACACCGGGGAGCTGTTTTTT